These 24 T cell receptor beta chains share one sample of origin, sequenced in a study of human T cells and chemical hapten exposure. TCRdb redid the calling of the 5' RACE reads with MiXCR, one entry per CDR3 protein. The sample carries tens of thousands of distinct CDR3 sequences, roughly 8.4% recorded once. The authors extracted total RNA from unfractionated whole blood. All receptors come from a male donor in good health.

This clonotype occurred a few times. The chain links TRBV12-3 or TRBV12-4 to TRBJ1-2; D not certain. The CDR3 has 13 residues. The V and J ends lost 3 bases and 6 bases respectively, with 11 bases between them. This chain's CDR3 is CASSFEGFDGYTF. The CDR3 nucleotides are TGTGCCAGCAGTTTTGAGGGATTCGATGGCTACACCTTC.

In DNA, the CDR3 is TGTGCCAGCAGCTTCCAGCGGAGTAACACTGAAGCTTTCTTT. Its translation is CASSFQRSNTEAFF. The chain recombines TRBV5-6 with TRBJ1-1; unclear D gene. Trimming removed 2 bases from V and 2 bases from J, with 10 bases in between. CDR1 and CDR2 from the germline V gene are SGHDT and YYEEEE. This CDR3 spans 14 amino acids.

The V call is TRBV20-1, the J call TRBJ1-5; possibly TRBD1 for D (5 bases). Germline lookup yields CDR1 DFQATT and CDR2 SNEGSKA (reference sequence). V lost 1 base and J lost 0, with 13 bases in between. The CDR3 sequence is 16 residues long. The CDR3 DNA reads as TGCAGTGCTAGAGCCCAGGGCGGGCATAGCAATCAGCCCCAGCATTTT. Translation: CSARAQGGHSNQPQHF.

The chain couples TRBV4-2 to TRBJ1-1, with D maybe TRBD1 (5 bases). Germline lookup yields CDR1 LGHNA and CDR2 YNFKEQ. Trimming removed 0 bases from V and 2 bases from J, with 10 bases in between. The CDR3 extends over 15 amino acids. Written as DNA, the CDR3 is TGTGCCAGCAGCCAAGAATTTGGGGGAAACACTGAAGCTTTCTTT. Its protein product is CASSQEFGGNTEAFF.

This clonotype was seen ten or more times. The CDR3 region has the DNA TGTGCCAGCAGCCAAGGACTGCTCGGGCTCTACGAGCAGTACTTC. It translates to CASSQGLLGLYEQYF. V and J are TRBV14 and TRBJ2-7; no definite D call. V was clipped by 1 base and J by 3 bases, with 13 bases between them. Looked up from germline, CDR1 is SGHDN and CDR2 is FVKESK. The CDR3 length is 15 residues.

V usage is TRBV6-5 and J usage is TRBJ2-7; 8 nucleotides line up with TRBD1. Germline loops: CDR1 MNHEY, CDR2 SVGAGI. The CDR3 runs 15 residues. V dropped 2 bases and J dropped 5; count of bases not matched to a gene: 8. For the CDR3, the DNA is TGTGCCAGCAGTTACCTAGCAGGGGGCCCGGACGAGCAGTACTTC. The encoded protein is CASSYLAGGPDEQYF.

Ten or more counts support this clonotype. The chain uses TRBV12-3 or TRBV12-4 and TRBJ2-3; D is unresolved. The CDR3 extends over 11 amino acids. V lost 3 bases and J lost 7, with 5 bases in between. In DNA form, the CDR3 reads TGTGCCAGCAGTTTTGGCCATACGCAGTATTTT. It yields the protein CASSFGHTQYF.

This clonotype was detected many times. The V call is TRBV5-5, the J call TRBJ1-4; D is unclear. The germline V and J ends were trimmed by 2 bases and 6 bases, with 8 bases remaining between them. Germline V gene sequence: CDR1 SGHKS, CDR2 YYEKEE (reference sequence). This CDR3 contains 13 residues. The CDR3 sequence is CASSFGQDEKLFF. The CDR3 DNA sequence: TGTGCCAGCAGCTTCGGTCAGGATGAAAAACTGTTTTTT.

This clonotype was observed a handful of times. The rearrangement uses TRBV12-3 or TRBV12-4 and TRBJ2-5; 11 bases are a match to TRBD1. The trim removed 7 bases at V and 3 bases at J, leaving 7 bases unmatched. CDR3 length: 15 residues. The chain's CDR3 is CASKKRDRGEETQYF. CDR3 sequence (DNA): TGTGCCAGCAAAAAGCGGGACAGGGGGGAAGAGACCCAGTACTTC.

This clonotype was counted between two and nine times. This chain joins TRBV3-1 and TRBJ1-1; tentatively, D is TRBD1 (6 bases). The germline gives CDR1 LGHDT, CDR2 YNNKEL (reference sequence). The CDR3 runs 19 residues. V gave up 4 bases and J gave up 0 bases, with 24 bases separating them. CDR3 DNA sequence: TGTGCCAGCAGCCTACGACGCTTACTGGACAGAGGGATGAACACTGAAGCTTTCTTT. Protein: CASSLRRLLDRGMNTEAFF.

This clonotype was counted between two and nine times. The chain uses TRBV5-4 and TRBJ1-4, with D possibly TRBD1 on 5 matching bases. Germline V gene sequence: CDR1 SGHNT, CDR2 YYREEE (reference sequence). V lost 0 bases and J lost 5, with 14 bases in between. The CDR3 spans 16 residues. This CDR3 is CASSLARDGLNEKLFF. For the CDR3, the DNA is TGTGCCAGCAGCTTGGCCCGGGACGGCTTAAATGAAAAACTGTTTTTT.

Many counts were recorded for this clonotype. V gene TRBV11-2 combines with J gene TRBJ2-4; perhaps D is TRBD1 or TRBD2 (5 bases each). Trimming pared 1 base from V and 8 bases from J, leaving 12 bases between. The germline CDR1 and CDR2 sequences are SGHAT and FQNNGV. The CDR3 is 14 residues long. CDR3 DNA sequence: TGTGCCAGCAGCTTAGGAGGGGTCGGTTACATTCAGTACTTC. Amino acids: CASSLGGVGYIQYF. Supplemented by reference TRBV11-2 and TRBJ2-4, the full variable domain reads EAGVAQSPRYKIIEKRQSVAFWCNPISGHATLYWYQQILGQGPKLLIQFQNNGVVDDSQLPKDRFSAERLKGVDSTLKIQPAKLEDSAVYLCASSLGGVGYIQYFGAGTRLSVL.

The gene calls are TRBV12-5 and TRBJ1-5; TRBD1 matches at 7 bases. The germline V gene encodes CDR1 LGHNT and CDR2 FRNRAP. This CDR3 contains 15 residues. V trimming: 1 base; J trimming: 7 bases; junction bases outside the gene matches: 7. The DNA of the CDR3 is TGTGCTAGTGGTTTGGCGAGACAGGGAAGCCAGCCCCAGCATTTT. Residues: CASGLARQGSQPQHF. Looking up the rest from reference TRBV12-5 and TRBJ1-5 gives the full variable domain: DARVTQTPRHKVTEMGQEVTMRCQPILGHNTVFWYRQTMMQGLELLAYFRNRAPLDDSGMPKDRFSAEMPDATLATLKIQPSEPRDSAVYFCASGLARQGSQPQHFGDGTRLSIL.

This clonotype occurred a few times. V is TRBV6-5 and J is TRBJ2-7, with D hard to call. Germline values: CDR1 MNHEY, CDR2 SVGAGI. The CDR3 is 15 amino acids. Trimming pared 2 bases from V and 3 bases from J, leaving 14 bases between. CDR3 sequence reads: CASSYTFPRHYEQYF. In DNA form, the CDR3 reads TGTGCCAGCAGTTACACCTTCCCCAGACACTACGAGCAGTACTTC.

This clonotype was counted only a few times. The chain is built from TRBV5-1 and TRBJ2-2, with a tentative D call TRBD2 (7 bases). Trimming took 0 bases from V and 0 from J, leaving 9 bases between them. The CDR3 loop spans 16 amino acids. Germline assignment: CDR1 SGHRS and CDR2 YFSETQ. CDR3 in amino acids: CASSLGGGTNTGELFF. CDR3 sequence (DNA): TGCGCCAGCAGCTTGGGCGGGGGCACGAACACCGGGGAGCTGTTTTTT.

The chain joins TRBV5-1 to TRBJ2-4, with 10 positions matching TRBD1. J was trimmed by 6 bases and V by 0 bases; bases with no gene match: 6. Germline CDR1 is SGHRS and CDR2 is YFSETQ. The CDR3 spans 16 residues. This chain's CDR3 is CASSLGQGATGNIQYF. The CDR3 region has the DNA TGCGCCAGCAGCTTGGGACAGGGGGCTACGGGAAACATTCAGTACTTC.

The CDR3 here is CASSSLGLGNYGYTF. The CDR3 DNA sequence: TGTGCCAGCAGCTCCCTGGGACTAGGGAACTATGGCTACACCTTC. The chain recombines TRBV7-2 with TRBJ1-2, with a weak D call TRBD1 (5 bases). Germline V lookup: CDR1 SGHTA, CDR2 FQGNSA. The CDR3 length is 15 residues. The V end lost 4 bases, the J end lost 2 bases, and 14 bases lay between the germline ends.

This clonotype was seen many times. The chain links TRBV12-3 or TRBV12-4 to TRBJ2-7; possible D gene TRBD1, 5 bases. Trimming pared 4 bases from V and 1 base from J, leaving 11 bases between. This CDR3 has 14 amino acids. In DNA, the CDR3 is TGTGCCAGCAGTTCATCCAGGGCATCCTACGAGCAGTACTTC. Protein: CASSSSRASYEQYF.

The chain uses TRBV9 and TRBJ1-4; the D gene is possibly TRBD1 (5 bases). V lost 0 bases and J lost 7, with 16 bases in between. There are 16 residues in the CDR3. CDR1 and CDR2 (germline): SGDLS, YYNGEE. The CDR3 DNA sequence: TGTGCCAGCAGCGTAGGGGACCACCCTAAGGGTGAAAAACTGTTTTTT. It specifies CASSVGDHPKGEKLFF.

This clonotype was recorded at least ten times. The V gene is TRBV11-2, the J gene TRBJ2-2; tentative D call: TRBD1 (6 bases). Per germline, CDR1 SGHAT and CDR2 FQNNGV. The ends were cut back, 0 bases at V and 5 bases at J, with 10 bases in the middle. The CDR3 is 15 amino acids. The CDR3, as DNA: TGTGCCAGCAGCTTAGAGCCCAGGGGAACCGGGGAGCTGTTTTTT. This codes for CASSLEPRGTGELFF.

The rearrangement joins TRBV6-5 to TRBJ1-5, with D possibly being TRBD1 (6 bases). The V end lost 5 bases, the J end lost 2 bases, and 13 bases lay between the germline ends. There are 15 residues in the CDR3. Germline CDR1 MNHEY, CDR2 SVGAGI. This CDR3 is CASSLTGYGNQPQHF. As DNA, the CDR3 is TGTGCCAGCAGTCTCACAGGGTACGGCAATCAGCCCCAGCATTTT.

The chain carries TRBV6-1 and TRBJ1-2; 9 nucleotides match TRBD1. This CDR3 comprises 16 residues. From germline, CDR1 is MNHNS and CDR2 SASEGT. V gave up 6 bases and J gave up 7 bases; unmatched junction bases: 15. The CDR3 here is CASRASGTGSFRGYTF. The DNA for the CDR3 is TGTGCCAGCAGAGCATCCGGGACAGGGAGTTTTCGTGGCTACACCTTC.

This chain connects TRBV29-1 to TRBJ2-2; 9 bases are shared with TRBD1. The germline gives CDR1 SQVTM, CDR2 ANQGSEA. V shed 3 bases, J shed 8 bases, and the junction held 10 bases outside the gene matches. This CDR3 is 15 amino acids long. CDR3 residues: CSVDEETGGEGELFF. CDR3 bases: TGCAGCGTTGACGAAGAGACAGGGGGGGAAGGGGAGCTGTTTTTT.

This clonotype was detected ten times or more. CDR3 sequence reads: CASRKAGGETQYF. The CDR3 nucleotides read TGTGCCAGCAGGAAAGCGGGCGGGGAGACCCAGTACTTC. The chain recombines TRBV12-3 or TRBV12-4 with TRBJ2-5; tentatively, D is TRBD2 (6 bases). CDR3 length equals 13 residues. V was pared by 6 bases and J by 5 bases, with 13 bases between.